This entry lists 29 T cell receptor beta chains sequenced from one sample in a study of CD8 T cells in Susac syndrome. cDNA came from roughly 0.53 to 1 ug RNA primed by random hexamers. TCRdb reprocessed the immunoSEQ multiplex PCR reads with MiXCR, giving one entry per CDR3 protein. Of over 100,000 distinct CDR3 sequences in the sample, 90% to 98% were seen once. Source material: CD4+ T cells from PBMCs. These receptors were taken from a human donor in good health.

The DNA of the CDR3 is TGCAGTGCCCCAACCCTAGCGGGGGCTCCCCACGAGCAGTACTTC. This sequence encodes CSAPTLAGAPHEQYF. This chain connects TRBV20-1 to TRBJ2-7; 10 bases are a match to TRBD2. The CDR3 has 15 residues. Germline CDR1 reads DFQATT; CDR2 reads SNEGSKA (reference sequence). V was pared by 6 bases and J by 5 bases, with 13 bases of the junction left unmatched.

The chain carries TRBV4-1 and TRBJ1-2, with TRBD1 as a possible D gene (5 bases). V gave up 4 bases and J gave up 7 bases, with 25 bases separating them. Germline-derived CDR1 and CDR2 are MGHRA and YSYEKL. This CDR3 region has 17 residues. This chain's CDR3 is CASSLLPSGRFEGGYTF. The CDR3 nucleotides read TGCGCCAGCAGCCTCCTGCCATCAGGGCGCTTTGAGGGTGGCTACACCTTC.

The chain combines TRBV29-1 with TRBJ2-1; TRBD2 matches at 12 bases. The V gene's germline CDR1 is SQVTM and CDR2 ANQGSEA. This CDR3 comprises 12 residues. V lost 7 bases, J lost 11 bases, and 6 bases stayed unmatched. The CDR3, as DNA: TGCAGCGGGCTAGCGGGAGGGCCCCAGCAGTTCTTC. It translates to CSGLAGGPQQFF.

This chain links TRBV18 with TRBJ2-5; D remains unclear. The germline V gene has CDR1 KGHSH and CDR2 LQKENI. The germline V and J ends were trimmed by 2 bases and 1 base, with 5 bases remaining between them. There are 13 residues in the CDR3. The CDR3 loop reads CASSPAAQETQYF. CDR3 coding DNA: TGTGCCAGCTCACCAGCAGCCCAAGAGACCCAGTACTTC.

The V gene is TRBV24-1, the J gene TRBJ2-5; unclear D gene. Germline V gives CDR1 KGHDR, CDR2 SFDVKD. This CDR3 is 13 amino acids long. V was shortened by 7 bases and J by 4 bases, with 12 bases between the two germline ends. DNA of the CDR3: TGTGCCACCAGGGGCAGTCACGTAGAGACCCAGTACTTC. Translated: CATRGSHVETQYF.

The chain uses TRBV2 and TRBJ1-6, with a possible D match to TRBD1 (5 bases). The germline V gene encodes CDR1 SNHLY and CDR2 FYNNEI. The CDR3 contains 16 residues. V was clipped by 10 bases and J by 0 bases, with 16 bases between them. The CDR3 DNA sequence: TGTGCCACCTGGGGTGACAGTAGCTCCTATAATTCACCCCTCCACTTT. Its translation: CATWGDSSSYNSPLHF.

The J gene is TRBJ2-7, the V gene TRBV6-1; D gene unclear. Trimming cost V 5 bases and J 3 bases, with 14 bases left between them. Germline CDR1 and CDR2: MNHNS and SASEGT. CDR3 size: 14 residues. The CDR3 sequence: CASSPSNTNYEQYF. The DNA of the CDR3 is TGTGCCAGCAGTCCCTCAAACACGAACTACGAGCAGTACTTC.

The gene calls are TRBV6-5 and TRBJ1-1; D gene unclear. Trimming cost V 5 bases and J 7 bases, with 14 bases left between them. Germline CDR1 MNHEY, CDR2 SVGAGI. The CDR3 is made up of 13 amino acids. The CDR3 here is CASSPSGRLEAFF. The CDR3 coding sequence is TGTGCCAGCAGTCCCTCGGGCCGCCTTGAAGCTTTCTTT.

The gene calls are TRBV3-1 and TRBJ1-1; D is undetermined. The V end was cut by 1 base, the J end by 4 bases, with 7 bases between. The CDR3 runs 13 residues. Germline lookup yields CDR1 LGHDT and CDR2 YNNKEL (reference sequence). The CDR3 sequence is CASSQGTRTEAFF. For the CDR3, the DNA is TGTGCCAGCAGCCAAGGGACGCGCACTGAAGCTTTCTTT.

The chain uses TRBV27 and TRBJ2-3; no firm D call. CDR3 length equals 15 residues. Germline-derived CDR1 and CDR2 are MNHEY and SMNVEV (reference sequence). V lost 3 bases, J lost 4 bases, and 14 bases lay in between. Here the CDR3 reads CASSFTRLGADTQYF. The DNA for the CDR3 is TGTGCCAGCAGTTTCACCCGACTTGGGGCAGATACGCAGTATTTT.

The rearrangement links TRBV5-1 to TRBJ2-5, with TRBD2 as a possible D gene (6 bases). The CDR3 consists of 14 residues. Germline V gene sequence: CDR1 SGHRS, CDR2 YFSETQ. Trimming pared 3 bases from V and 1 base from J, leaving 10 bases between. CDR3: CASSSPRGQETQYF. In DNA form, the CDR3 reads TGCGCCAGCAGCTCTCCGCGGGGCCAAGAGACCCAGTACTTC.

CDR3 sequence reads: CASRRPVAKNIQYF. Written as DNA, the CDR3 is TGTGCCAGCAGACGACCTGTAGCCAAAAACATTCAGTACTTC. This sequence joins TRBV28 and TRBJ2-4; D is uncertain. V shed 6 bases and J shed 0 bases, with 9 bases lying between them. The CDR3 is 14 amino acids. Germline CDR1 MDHEN, CDR2 SYDVKM.

This chain joins TRBV12-3 or TRBV12-4 and TRBJ2-4; a weak D match, TRBD2 (5 bases). Trimming removed 6 bases from V and 8 bases from J, with 17 bases in between. This CDR3 has 14 amino acids. In DNA, the CDR3 is TGTGCCAGCAGCCCCAGGTCCCGGGGAGACATTCAGTACTTC. It translates to CASSPRSRGDIQYF.

The DNA for the CDR3 is TGTGCCAGCAGTGAATTTGCACAGCGAAATTCACCCCTCCACTTT. Amino acid sequence: CASSEFAQRNSPLHF. V usage is TRBV25-1 and J usage is TRBJ1-6, with no clear D. Per the germline V gene, CDR1 is MGHDK and CDR2 is SYGVNS. This CDR3 is built from 15 residues. Trimming removed 1 base from V and 7 bases from J, with 11 bases in between.

V usage is TRBV7-2 and J usage is TRBJ2-3, with D possibly being TRBD2 (6 bases). This CDR3 region has 17 residues. Trimming took off 5 bases at V and 2 bases at J, with 20 bases between the two ends. Germline V gene sequence: CDR1 SGHTA, CDR2 FQGNSA. CDR3 in DNA: TGTGCCAGCAGCCCCGTGGGGGGACTCCGAACCACAGATACGCAGTATTTT. As protein: CASSPVGGLRTTDTQYF.

The rearrangement uses TRBV27 and TRBJ2-1; 7 bases line up with TRBD1. There are 18 residues in the CDR3. Germline V lookup: CDR1 MNHEY, CDR2 SMNVEV (reference sequence). The trim removed 2 bases at V and 0 bases at J, leaving 10 bases unmatched. CDR3 bases: TGTGCCAGCAGTTTACTGCCGGACAGGATCAGCTCCTACAATGAGCAGTTCTTC. This gives the protein CASSLLPDRISSYNEQFF.

The table lists this clonotype with a count of one. The rearrangement links TRBV14 to TRBJ2-5, with D possibly matching TRBD1 (6 bases). Germline CDR1 and CDR2: SGHDN and FVKESK. V gave up 3 bases and J gave up 2 bases, with 13 bases separating them. CDR3 length: 15 amino acids. CDR3 residues: CASSQLRDTQETQYF. The DNA of the CDR3 is TGTGCCAGCAGCCAGCTCCGGGACACACAAGAGACCCAGTACTTC.

This clonotype was observed once. This sequence joins TRBV12-3 or TRBV12-4 and TRBJ2-7; D uncertain. The ends were cut back, 3 bases at V and 3 bases at J, with 9 bases in the middle. This CDR3 spans 13 amino acids. CDR3 region: CASSFGGRYEQYF. CDR3 coding DNA: TGTGCCAGCAGTTTCGGCGGACGCTACGAGCAGTACTTC.

V is TRBV18 and J is TRBJ2-5; a weak D match, TRBD1 (5 bases). In germline, CDR1 is KGHSH, CDR2 LQKENI. V was cut by 1 base and J by 5 bases, with 17 bases left in between. CDR3 size: 16 residues. CDR3 coding DNA: TGTGCCAGCTCACCACAACAAGGGGTCGATCAGGAGACCCAGTACTTC. Translated, it gives CASSPQQGVDQETQYF. Drawing the rest from reference TRBV18 and TRBJ2-5, the complete variable domain is NAGVMQNPRHLVRRRGQEARLRCSPMKGHSHVYWYRQLPEEGLKFMVYLQKENIIDESGMPKERFSAEFPKEGPSILRIQQVVRGDSAAYFCASSPQQGVDQETQYFGPGTRLLVL.

J is TRBJ2-5 and V is TRBV20-1; TRBD1 aligns across 7 bases. Germline V gene lookup returns CDR1 DFQATT and CDR2 SNEGSKA (reference sequence). This CDR3 has 14 residues. The V and J ends lost 3 bases and 2 bases, in that order; junction bases with no gene match: 6. The CDR3 sequence: CSASRGQLQETQYF. In DNA, the CDR3 is TGCAGTGCTAGTAGGGGACAGTTACAAGAGACCCAGTACTTC.

The rearrangement links TRBV9 to TRBJ2-6, with 9 bases identical to TRBD1. The CDR3 sequence is 19 residues long. The germline V gene encodes CDR1 SGDLS and CDR2 YYNGEE. V shed 2 bases and J 1 base; nucleotides not matched to a gene: 10. In nucleotides, the CDR3 is TGTGCCAGCAGCGTCGGACGGGACAGGGTAAGGTCTGGGGCCAACGTCCTGACTTTC. Translating gives CASSVGRDRVRSGANVLTF.

The chain uses TRBV7-2 and TRBJ1-2, with 10 positions matching TRBD1. V dropped 5 bases and J dropped 7; count of bases not matched to a gene: 7. CDR1 is SGHTA, CDR2 FQGNSA, per germline. This CDR3 has 14 residues. The CDR3 nucleotides read TGTGCCAGCAGCGCGACGACAGGGGGCCGTGGCTACACCTTC. It codes for CASSATTGGRGYTF.

CDR3 nucleotide sequence: TGTGCCAGCAGATTGGACATAGGCGAGCAGTACTTC. Its translation: CASRLDIGEQYF. V is TRBV12-3 or TRBV12-4 and J is TRBJ2-7; D may be TRBD1 (5 bases). V was clipped by 6 bases and J by 6 bases, with 12 bases between them. The CDR3 loop spans 12 amino acids.

The chain employs TRBV20-1 and TRBJ1-5; 10 bases are shared with TRBD1. V lost 4 bases, J lost 4 bases, and 7 bases stayed unmatched. This CDR3 is built from 15 residues. CDR1 and CDR2 (germline): DFQATT, SNEGSKA (reference sequence). The CDR3 DNA sequence: TGCAGTGCTATTACCGGGACAGGGGTTAATCAGCCCCAGCATTTT. Residues: CSAITGTGVNQPQHF.

CDR3 region: CASSTGTGYNSPLHF. For the CDR3, the DNA is TGTGCCAGCAGTACCGGGACAGGGTATAATTCACCCCTCCACTTT. The rearrangement joins TRBV6-5 to TRBJ1-6; 9 positions match TRBD1. Germline V gene sequence: CDR1 MNHEY, CDR2 SVGAGI. This CDR3 contains 15 residues. The J segment lost 4 bases and the V segment lost 5 bases, leaving 3 bases of the junction unmatched.

This clonotype occurred once. This sequence joins TRBV9 and TRBJ2-5; TRBD2 is a possible D gene (5 bases). The CDR3 is 15 residues long. Germline values: CDR1 SGDLS, CDR2 YYNGEE. V lost 3 bases and J 0 bases, leaving 12 bases between the germline ends. CDR3: CASSDREGYQETQYF. The CDR3 region has the DNA TGTGCCAGCAGCGACCGGGAAGGGTACCAAGAGACCCAGTACTTC.

This clonotype showed up just once. The chain has TRBV30 and TRBJ2-7, with D uncertain. Germline CDR1 reads GTSNPN; CDR2 reads SVGIG (reference sequence). This CDR3 comprises 12 residues. Trimming pared 1 base from V and 2 bases from J, leaving 6 bases between. The CDR3 reads CAWSEGPYEQYF. Written as DNA, the CDR3 is TGTGCCTGGAGTGAAGGGCCCTACGAGCAGTACTTC.

This chain connects TRBV29-1 to TRBJ2-3, with D possibly matching TRBD2 (6 bases). CDR1 and CDR2 from the germline V gene are SQVTM and ANQGSEA. Trimming took 4 bases from V and 6 from J, leaving 14 bases between them. The CDR3 is 13 residues long. The CDR3 protein is CSVGEEYRDTQYF. The CDR3, as DNA: TGCAGCGTTGGGGAGGAATACAGGGATACGCAGTATTTT.

This clonotype was picked up one time. The chain links TRBV28 to TRBJ2-7; weak D call: TRBD2 (6 bases). The CDR3 consists of 14 residues. V was trimmed by 2 bases and J by 3 bases, leaving 11 bases between them. From germline, CDR1 is MDHEN and CDR2 SYDVKM. CDR3 residues: CASSLRSGGYEQYF. The DNA for the CDR3 is TGTGCCAGCAGTTTAAGGTCCGGGGGCTACGAGCAGTACTTC.